A single sample gave rise to the 27 T cell receptor beta chains below, sequenced in a study of blood T cells in healthy people across ages. The second PCR ran roughly 6 to 12 cycles with a sample-barcoded 5' primer and J-beta primers. TCRdb redid the calling of the 5' RACE reads with MiXCR, one entry per CDR3 protein. This table has around 1,600,000 distinct CDR3 sequences, approximately 43% appearing once. The sample comprised blood. Receptors originate from a woman aged 18-29 years in good health.

The chain employs TRBV20-1 and TRBJ2-3; a weak D match, TRBD1 (6 bases). The CDR3 runs 14 residues. CDR1 is DFQATT and CDR2 is SNEGSKA in the germline V gene (reference sequence). V lost 2 bases to trimming and J lost 0 bases, with 9 bases between them. The CDR3 DNA follows: TGCAGTGCTAGATGGGGGCGCAGCACAGATACGCAGTATTTT. It yields the protein CSARWGRSTDTQYF.

This sequence joins TRBV6-1 and TRBJ2-7; TRBD2 is a possible D gene (6 bases). Near its end, the DNA agrees better with TRBJ2-5, so the J call may be wrong. The CDR3 is 15 residues long. Germline CDR1 reads MNHNS; CDR2 reads SASEGT. The CDR3 spells CASSDWRGPQKTQYF. CDR3 coding DNA: TGTGCCAGCAGTGATTGGCGGGGACCCCAGAAGACCCAGTACTTC.

The chain has TRBV7-9 and TRBJ2-2, with 8 positions matching TRBD1. CDR1 is SEHNR and CDR2 is FQNEAQ in the germline V gene (reference sequence). V lost 2 bases to trimming and J lost 7 bases; unmatched junction nucleotides: 12. The CDR3 covers 17 residues. The CDR3 is CASSLPPSGQGVGELFF. The CDR3, as DNA: TGTGCCAGCAGCTTACCACCCTCTGGACAGGGCGTCGGGGAGCTGTTTTTT.

This clonotype was counted only a few times. The CDR3 here is CSADQRYSYNEQFF. CDR3 bases: TGCAGTGCCGACCAGCGGTACTCCTACAATGAGCAGTTCTTC. The V and J genes are TRBV20-1 and TRBJ2-1, with a possible D match to TRBD2 (5 bases). Germline CDR1 DFQATT, CDR2 SNEGSKA (reference sequence). The length of the CDR3 is 14 residues. V lost 6 bases to trimming and J lost 0 bases, with 12 bases between them.

As for this clonotype: A junction boundary mismatches the germline segment, possibly from a read error. This chain joins TRBV4-3 and TRBJ2-1; D may be TRBD1 (5 bases). CDR1 is LGHNA and CDR2 is YSLEER in the germline V gene. The length of the CDR3 is 16 residues. CDR3 residues: CASSQNEGADGDERFF. Here the CDR3 DNA reads TGCGCCAGCAGCCAAAACGAAGGGGCCGATGGCGATGAGCGGTTCTTC.

The CDR3 loop reads CSAGGGGRTSGNTQYF. CDR3 DNA sequence: TGCAGTGCTGGCGGTGGGGGGCGGACTAGCGGTAATACGCAGTATTTT. The V gene is TRBV20-1, the J gene TRBJ2-3; 10 nucleotides line up with TRBD2. There are 16 residues in the CDR3. V dropped 5 bases and J dropped 7; count of bases not matched to a gene: 15. Germline V CDR1 and CDR2: DFQATT, SNEGSKA (reference sequence).

The table lists this clonotype with many counts. CDR3 bases: TGCAGTGCGTTCCCCATAACGGCGGGGAGGAGGGATACGCAGTATTTT. This translates into CSAFPITAGRRDTQYF. The chain has TRBV20-1 and TRBJ2-3, with D possibly TRBD2 on 6 matching bases. CDR3 length equals 16 residues. Trimming left V 6 bases short and J 6 bases short, with 25 bases between. CDR1 and CDR2 from the germline V gene are DFQATT and SNEGSKA (reference sequence).

The J gene is TRBJ1-4, the V gene TRBV6-5; no firm D call. CDR1 and CDR2 (germline): MNHEY, SVGAGI. The CDR3 is made up of 13 amino acids. Trimming left V 5 bases short and J 3 bases short, with 7 bases between. This CDR3 is CASSRGPNEKLFF. The CDR3 DNA is TGTGCCAGCAGTCGAGGGCCTAATGAAAAACTGTTTTTT.

A remark on this clonotype: At one end, the junction sequence differs from germline, possibly due to a read error. This rearrangement joins TRBV5-1 to TRBJ1-2; D gene ambiguous. There are 13 residues in the CDR3. Germline V gene data show CDR1 as SGHRS and CDR2 as YFSETQ. In DNA, the CDR3 is TGCGCCTGCAGACCCGGACGGGACTATGGCTACACCTTC. This translates into CACRPGRDYGYTF.

Concerning this clonotype: This may be a read error: a much more frequent sequence differs by one nucleotide. The chain carries TRBV12-3 or TRBV12-4 and TRBJ2-3; 11 bases agree with TRBD2. V lost 7 bases and J lost 6; bases outside the gene matches: 6. The CDR3 spans 14 residues. As DNA, the CDR3 is TGTGCCAGCAACCGCACTAGCGGGGGTGATACGCAGTATTTT. Its translation is CASNRTSGGDTQYF.

The gene calls are TRBV7-9 and TRBJ1-6; TRBD1 matches at 8 bases. The V segment lost 6 bases and the J segment 8 bases; nucleotides outside the gene matches: 6. The CDR3 extends over 14 amino acids. Germline V lookup: CDR1 SEHNR, CDR2 FQNEAQ (reference sequence). CDR3 coding DNA: TGTGCCAGCAGACGAGGACAGGGCGATTCACCCCTCCACTTT. The encoded protein is CASRRGQGDSPLHF.

This clonotype appeared a few times. The junction shows a germline mismatch at one end, possibly a read error. The V call is TRBV28, the J call TRBJ2-2; D perhaps matches TRBD2 (5 bases). The CDR3 has 15 residues. Germline CDR1 MDHEN, CDR2 SYDVKM. The CDR3 bases are TGTGCCAGCAATTTAGCGCTCCCGGGAACCGGGGAGCTGTTTTTT. Its protein is CASNLALPGTGELFF.

This clonotype was picked up a small number of times. The chain uses TRBV5-1 and TRBJ2-1; maybe TRBD2 (5 bases). The CDR3 totals 16 residues. Deletions cut 0 bases from V and 2 bases from J, with 12 bases between. Germline V gene lookup returns CDR1 SGHRS and CDR2 YFSETQ. The CDR3 bases are TGCGCCAGCAGCTTGGGAGCGGAGAGTACCTACAATGAGCAGTTCTTC. This codes for CASSLGAESTYNEQFF.

The rearrangement joins TRBV2 to TRBJ2-7; D is undetermined. This CDR3 is 15 amino acids long. Trimming left V 1 base short and J 0 bases short, with 10 bases between. The V gene's germline CDR1 is SNHLY and CDR2 FYNNEI. The CDR3 spells CASSEGIASSYEQYF. In DNA form, the CDR3 reads TGTGCCAGCAGTGAAGGCATCGCCAGCTCCTACGAGCAGTACTTC.

The genes are TRBV15 and TRBJ1-1; 7 bases match TRBD1. The CDR3 length is 14 residues. V lost 1 base, J lost 4 bases, and 3 bases stayed unmatched. Per germline, CDR1 LNHNV and CDR2 YYDKDF (reference sequence). CDR3 coding DNA: TGTGCCACCAGCAGAGCCCGGACAGGCACTGAAGCTTTCTTT. This sequence encodes CATSRARTGTEAFF. The full variable domain, completed using reference TRBV15 and TRBJ1-1, is DAMVIQNPRYQVTQFGKPVTLSCSQTLNHNVMYWYQQKSSQAPKLLFHYYDKDFNNEADTPDNFQSRRPNTSFCFLDIRSPGLGDTAMYLCATSRARTGTEAFFGQGTRLTVV.

J is TRBJ2-1 and V is TRBV12-3 or TRBV12-4; a weak D match, TRBD1 (6 bases). Trimming stripped 7 bases from V and 5 bases from J, with 9 bases between. This CDR3 has 12 residues. In DNA, the CDR3 is TGTGCCAGCACCCAGGGGCACAATGAGCAGTTCTTC. Translated, it gives CASTQGHNEQFF.

The chain recombines TRBV4-1 with TRBJ1-1; weak D call: TRBD1 (6 bases). The CDR3 has 15 amino acids. Trimming removed 4 bases from V and 1 base from J, with 13 bases in between. Germline values: CDR1 MGHRA, CDR2 YSYEKL. In DNA form, the CDR3 reads TGCGCCAGCAGCCGAGGGGGTCCGGCGAACACTGAAGCTTTCTTT. Encoded protein: CASSRGGPANTEAFF.

CDR3 in amino acids: CASAGIIGETQYF. The CDR3 region has the DNA TGTGCCAGCGCTGGGATTATTGGGGAGACCCAGTACTTC. The V call is TRBV2, the J call TRBJ2-5; D is unclear. V was cut by 8 bases and J by 5 bases, with 15 bases left in between. The CDR3 sequence is 13 residues long. The germline CDR1 and CDR2 sequences are SNHLY and FYNNEI. The full variable domain, completed using reference TRBV2 and TRBJ2-5, is EPEVTQTPSHQVTQMGQEVILRCVPISNHLYFYWYRQILGQKVEFLVSFYNNEISEKSEIFDDQFSVERPDGSNFTLKIRSTKLEDSAMYFCASAGIIGETQYFGPGTRLLVL.

This clonotype was counted only a few times. This chain connects TRBV6-5 to TRBJ2-3; TRBD1 is a possible D gene (6 bases). CDR1 is MNHEY, CDR2 SVGAGI, per germline. Trimming took 2 bases from V and 2 from J, leaving 14 bases between them. The CDR3 totals 16 residues. CDR3 amino acids: CASSYTVGQLTDTQYF. The CDR3 coding sequence is TGTGCCAGCAGTTACACCGTAGGACAGCTCACAGATACGCAGTATTTT.

This sequence joins TRBV12-3 or TRBV12-4 and TRBJ2-3, with D unresolved. Trimming cost V 6 bases and J 4 bases, with 11 bases left between them. The CDR3 runs to 13 residues. The CDR3 DNA sequence: TGTGCCAGCAGCCCCTGGGTAGCAGATACGCAGTATTTT. It codes for CASSPWVADTQYF.

This chain links TRBV21-1 with TRBJ2-3; the table's D call TRBD2 went unverified against the DNA. TRBV21-1 is tagged as a pseudogene. This CDR3 comprises 19 residues. CDR3 sequence reads: CASSKFGTSGRALTDTQYF. The CDR3 coding sequence is TGTGCCAGCAGCAAATTCGGGACTAGCGGGAGGGCCCTCACAGATACGCAGTATTTT.

V usage is TRBV12-3 or TRBV12-4 and J usage is TRBJ1-5; D is unclear. This CDR3 region has 14 residues. With 7 bases removed from V and 4 bases from J, the gap between germline ends came to 14 bases. The CDR3 DNA sequence: TGTGCCAGCACCTACGGGTCTAGGAATCAGCCCCAGCATTTT. Translation: CASTYGSRNQPQHF.

As concerns this clonotype: This sequence may be a read error, since a much larger clone differs from it by one base. The V call is TRBV7-9, the J call TRBJ1-4, with TRBD1 matching 7 bases. The germline V gene has CDR1 SEHNR and CDR2 FQNEAQ (reference sequence). This CDR3 is 15 amino acids long. V lost 5 bases to trimming and J lost 9 bases; unmatched junction nucleotides: 12. CDR3 region: CASSPQGGENKKLFF. CDR3 DNA: TGTGCCAGCAGCCCCCAGGGGGGGGAGAATAAAAAACTGTTTTTT.

J is TRBJ2-3 and V is TRBV4-3; maybe TRBD2 (6 bases). CDR1 and CDR2 from the germline V gene are LGHNA and YSLEER. The CDR3 has 15 amino acids. Trimming removed 6 bases from V and 0 bases from J, with 13 bases in between. Here the CDR3 reads CASSRVAASTDTQYF. In DNA form, the CDR3 reads TGCGCCAGCAGTCGTGTAGCGGCTAGCACAGATACGCAGTATTTT.

A remark on this clonotype: At one of its ends the junction is not consistent with the germline gene, which may arise from a read error. The chain recombines TRBV20-1 with TRBJ2-7, with D possibly called TRBD1 or TRBD2 (5 bases each). This CDR3 is 14 amino acids long. From germline, CDR1 is DFQATT and CDR2 SNEGSKA (reference sequence). The CDR3: CSTRDLGATYEQYF. In nucleotides, the CDR3 is TGCAGTACTAGAGATCTAGGGGCCACCTACGAGCAGTACTTC.

In its sample, this clonotype was seen once. The genes are TRBV10-3 and TRBJ2-1; D is unresolved. The DNA end is a closer match to TRBJ2-7, so the J assignment may be wrong. The germline V gene encodes CDR1 ENHRY and CDR2 SYGVKD. The CDR3 is 15 residues long. The CDR3 spells CAISESNLQYNEQYF. The CDR3 coding sequence is TGTGCCATCAGTGAGTCCAACCTCCAATACAATGAGCAGTACTTC.

The sample holds a few counts of this clonotype. This sequence joins TRBV6-2 or TRBV6-3 and TRBJ1-2; TRBD1 is a possible D gene (6 bases). Germline assignment: CDR1 MNHEY and CDR2 SVGEGT. The CDR3 sequence is 17 residues long. Trimming left V 2 bases short and J 2 bases short, with 18 bases between. In DNA form, the CDR3 reads TGTGCCAGCAGTTACCGAAAGGGGGACTCAGCAAACTATGGCTACACCTTC. Its protein product is CASSYRKGDSANYGYTF.